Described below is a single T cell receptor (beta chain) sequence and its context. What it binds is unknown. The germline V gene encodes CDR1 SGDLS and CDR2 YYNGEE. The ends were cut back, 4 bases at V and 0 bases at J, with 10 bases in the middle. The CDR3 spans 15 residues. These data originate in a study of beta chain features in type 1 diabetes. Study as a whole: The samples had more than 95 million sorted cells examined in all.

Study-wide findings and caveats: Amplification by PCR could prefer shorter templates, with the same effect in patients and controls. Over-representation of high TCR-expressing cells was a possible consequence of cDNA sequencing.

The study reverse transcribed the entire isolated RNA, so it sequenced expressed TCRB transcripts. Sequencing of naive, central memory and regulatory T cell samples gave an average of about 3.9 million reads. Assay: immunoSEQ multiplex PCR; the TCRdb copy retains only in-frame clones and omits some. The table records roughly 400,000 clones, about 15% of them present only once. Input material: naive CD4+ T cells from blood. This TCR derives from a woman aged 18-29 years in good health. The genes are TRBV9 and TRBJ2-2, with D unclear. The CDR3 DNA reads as TGTGCCAGCAGCAACGGCGGTACGAACACCGGGGAGCTGTTTTTT. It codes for CASSNGGTNTGELFF.